This T cell receptor beta chain was sequenced for a study of T cells expressing NK-cell markers. Study details: Source material for TCR beta repertoires consisted of sorted CD3+CD56+NKG2C+, CD3+CD56+NKG2C- and CD3+CD56-NKG2C+ T cells. Study findings and constraints: The CD3+CD56-NKG2C+ fraction of several donors was likewise dominated by these clonotypes.

Comment on this clonotype: As yet, its antigen is unknown.

With UMIs, 5'RACE template switching was used to make TCR beta cDNA. Following a re-call of the 5' RACE reads, TCRdb has one entry per CDR3 protein and lacks DNA. The ten most abundant clones cover around 1.4% of a sample with approximately 440,000 distinct CDR3 sequences. Material for sequencing was blood T cells: a sorted CD56 or NKG2C T cell subset, CD4+ or CD8+ T cells, or bulk PBMC T cells (not recorded which). The source of this sequence is a woman aged 50 to 65 in good health.

The CDR3 is CASSSLAGGPNNEQFF. The chain links TRBV4-1 to TRBJ2-1; TCRdb gives TRBD2 as the D gene, but with no DNA this cannot be confirmed. Germline lookup yields CDR1 MGHRA and CDR2 YSYEKL. The CDR3 is 16 amino acids.